Each of the 18 T cell receptor beta chains below was sequenced from the same sample in a study of blood T cell repertoires in COVID-19. Using immunoSEQ multiplex PCR, the repertoire was profiled, and TCRdb retains in-frame clones only, with some absent. Of roughly 150,000 clones in the sample, under 95% were seen once. What was sequenced was peripheral blood. The receptor set was obtained from a man aged 18-30 years with acute or convalescent COVID-19.

This sequence joins TRBV18 and TRBJ2-1; 7 nucleotides agree with TRBD1. Germline-derived CDR1 and CDR2 are KGHSH and LQKENI. V was clipped by 3 bases and J by 6 bases; unmatched bases: 5. CDR3 length: 14 amino acids. The DNA of the CDR3 is TGTGCCAGCTCACCCCTGACAGGGATCAATGAGCAGTTCTTC. Its protein is CASSPLTGINEQFF.

The chain is built from TRBV11-2 and TRBJ2-7; 10 bases are a match to TRBD2. The V gene end was trimmed by 3 bases and the J gene end by 2 bases; junction bases not matched to a gene: 16. The CDR3 is 19 residues long. CDR1 and CDR2 (germline): SGHAT, FQNNGV. CDR3 amino acids: CASSFQTSVGLADTYEQYF. The CDR3 DNA sequence: TGTGCCAGCAGCTTTCAAACGTCAGTCGGACTAGCGGATACCTACGAGCAGTACTTC.

This rearrangement joins TRBV9 to TRBJ2-7; 9 nucleotides align to TRBD1. This CDR3 region has 15 residues. The trim removed 3 bases at V and 3 bases at J, leaving 7 bases unmatched. Germline assignment: CDR1 SGDLS and CDR2 YYNGEE. The CDR3 bases are TGTGCCAGCAGCGGCCGGGACAGGGTAAACTACGAGCAGTACTTC. Translating gives CASSGRDRVNYEQYF.

The J gene is TRBJ1-4, the V gene TRBV4-1, with a possible D match to TRBD1 (6 bases). The CDR3 loop spans 14 amino acids. Germline V gene data show CDR1 as MGHRA and CDR2 as YSYEKL. Deletions cut 4 bases from V and 2 bases from J, with 8 bases between. CDR3 coding DNA: TGCGCCAGCAGCCCGACAGGTACTAATGAAAAACTGTTTTTT. Translation gives CASSPTGTNEKLFF.

The gene calls are TRBV5-6 and TRBJ2-1; D may be TRBD2 (6 bases). Germline loops: CDR1 SGHDT, CDR2 YYEEEE. This CDR3 is 17 amino acids long. V was clipped by 0 bases and J by 1 base, with 14 bases between them. CDR3 DNA: TGTGCCAGCAGCTTGGAGGGCGGGATGGGGTCCTACAATGAGCAGTTCTTC. Encoded protein: CASSLEGGMGSYNEQFF.

J is TRBJ1-2 and V is TRBV30, with 9 bases lining up with TRBD1. Per the germline V gene, CDR1 is GTSNPN and CDR2 is SVGIG (reference sequence). V lost 3 bases to trimming and J lost 8 bases; unmatched junction nucleotides: 10. This CDR3 region has 14 residues. As DNA, the CDR3 is TGTGCCTGGAGCGCACTACAGGGGGCAGGGGGCTACACCTTC. This codes for CAWSALQGAGGYTF.

This rearrangement joins TRBV19 to TRBJ2-4; D not resolved. The CDR3 runs 17 residues. From germline, CDR1 is LNHDA and CDR2 SQIVND (reference sequence). The V end was cut by 5 bases, the J end by 0 bases, with 17 bases between. The CDR3 loop reads CASSGPQAPIAKNIQYF. DNA of the CDR3: TGTGCCAGTAGTGGGCCCCAGGCCCCGATAGCCAAAAACATTCAGTACTTC.

This clone came up once. This chain uses TRBV6-5 with TRBJ2-7; 8 bases fit TRBD1. The germline gives CDR1 MNHEY, CDR2 SVGAGI. The CDR3 has 15 amino acids. With V trimmed by 7 bases and J by 0 bases, 8 bases remained unmatched. The DNA for the CDR3 is TGTGCCAGCAACTCAGGACAGGGCCTCTCCTACGAGCAGTACTTC. This sequence encodes CASNSGQGLSYEQYF.

The chain combines TRBV2 with TRBJ1-4, with a weak D call TRBD1 (5 bases). The length of the CDR3 is 14 residues. Germline CDR1 is SNHLY and CDR2 is FYNNEI. Trimming took off 10 bases at V and 4 bases at J, with 16 bases between the two ends. The CDR3 DNA sequence: TGTGCCACCCAGCCCCAGGGACTTAATGAAAAACTGTTTTTT. Translating gives CATQPQGLNEKLFF.

The chain is built from TRBV2 and TRBJ1-1, with D maybe TRBD1 (6 bases). The CDR3 consists of 14 residues. With 4 bases removed from V and 4 bases from J, the gap between germline ends came to 13 bases. The germline CDR1 and CDR2 sequences are SNHLY and FYNNEI. CDR3 nucleotide sequence: TGTGCCAGCAGTGTACAATCAGGGGTCACTGAAGCTTTCTTT. Protein: CASSVQSGVTEAFF.

This chain links TRBV6-5 with TRBJ2-3; D may be TRBD2 (6 bases). Germline V gene data show CDR1 as MNHEY and CDR2 as SVGAGI. The V end was cut by 10 bases, the J end by 4 bases, with 15 bases between. The CDR3 has 13 residues. The DNA for the CDR3 is TGTGCCACCCTGACTAGGGCCGCAGATACGCAGTATTTT. This encodes CATLTRAADTQYF.

V gene TRBV5-3 combines with J gene TRBJ2-7; TRBD1 matches 7 bases. TRBV5-3 counts as an open reading frame of uncertain function. The ends lost 4 bases at V and 2 bases at J; junction bases unmatched: 9. This CDR3 is built from 15 residues. Written as DNA, the CDR3 is TGTGCCAGAAGCAACCGACAGGGTGGAACCTACGAGCAGTACTTC. It translates to CARSNRQGGTYEQYF.

V usage is TRBV4-1 and J usage is TRBJ2-7, with D possibly TRBD1 on 5 matching bases. Deletions cut 0 bases from V and 5 bases from J, with 11 bases between. This CDR3 is 14 amino acids long. From germline, CDR1 is MGHRA and CDR2 YSYEKL. CDR3 amino acids: CASSQEGVEHEQYF. As DNA, the CDR3 is TGCGCCAGCAGCCAAGAAGGGGTGGAACACGAGCAGTACTTC.

This clone has only one observation. The rearrangement joins TRBV20-1 to TRBJ2-7; D not resolved. The CDR3 covers 11 residues. V shed 7 bases and J shed 3 bases, with 10 bases lying between them. Germline CDR1 and CDR2: DFQATT and SNEGSKA (reference sequence). CDR3: CSGALIYEQYF. As DNA, the CDR3 is TGCAGTGGGGCTCTAATCTACGAGCAGTACTTC.

This chain joins TRBV6-1 and TRBJ2-2; 7 nucleotides align to TRBD1. The V gene's germline CDR1 is MNHNS and CDR2 SASEGT. V shed 3 bases and J 6 bases; nucleotides not matched to a gene: 16. CDR3 length: 18 residues. The CDR3 reads CASSEAALLTGSPGELFF. DNA for the CDR3: TGTGCCAGCAGTGAGGCCGCCCTATTGACAGGGTCCCCCGGGGAGCTGTTTTTT.

The chain recombines TRBV12-3 or TRBV12-4 with TRBJ1-1, with D perhaps matching TRBD1 (6 bases). The CDR3 spans 12 residues. The V end lost 5 bases, the J end lost 7 bases, and 11 bases lay between the germline ends. CDR3 nucleotides: TGTGCCAGCAGTGACACAGGGTTTGAAGCTTTCTTT. It specifies CASSDTGFEAFF.

CDR3 DNA sequence: TGCAGCACTGGGGGGGGTCCCAATCAGCCCCAGCATTTT. This encodes CSTGGGPNQPQHF. The V call is TRBV29-1, the J call TRBJ1-5, with D perhaps matching TRBD1 (5 bases). V was cut by 8 bases and J by 3 bases, with 14 bases left in between. The CDR3 consists of 13 residues. The V gene's germline CDR1 is SQVTM and CDR2 ANQGSEA.

The J gene is TRBJ2-3, the V gene TRBV5-1; maybe TRBD2 (6 bases). The V and J ends lost 1 base and 5 bases respectively, with 11 bases between them. CDR1 is SGHRS, CDR2 YFSETQ, per germline. The CDR3 covers 14 residues. CDR3 protein: CASSLRRVQDTQYF. In DNA, the CDR3 is TGCGCCAGCAGCTTGAGGAGGGTTCAAGATACGCAGTATTTT.